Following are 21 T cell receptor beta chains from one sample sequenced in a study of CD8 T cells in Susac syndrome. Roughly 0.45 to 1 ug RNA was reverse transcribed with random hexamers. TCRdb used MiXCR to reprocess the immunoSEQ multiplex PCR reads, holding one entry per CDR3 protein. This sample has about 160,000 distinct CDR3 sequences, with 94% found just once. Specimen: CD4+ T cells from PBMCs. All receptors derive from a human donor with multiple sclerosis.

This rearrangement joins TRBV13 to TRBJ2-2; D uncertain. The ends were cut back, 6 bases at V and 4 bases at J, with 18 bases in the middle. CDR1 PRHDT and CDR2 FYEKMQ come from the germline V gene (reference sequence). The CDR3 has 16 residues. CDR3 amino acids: CASSYGPSSITGELFF. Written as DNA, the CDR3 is TGTGCCAGCAGTTACGGTCCTTCCTCGATCACCGGGGAGCTGTTTTTT.

CDR3 in DNA: TGTGCCAGCAGCTCCGACACCTACAATGAGCAGTTCTTC. Residues: CASSSDTYNEQFF. The V and J genes are TRBV5-4 and TRBJ2-1; no definite D call. The CDR3 is made up of 13 amino acids. The germline gives CDR1 SGHNT, CDR2 YYREEE (reference sequence). Trimming removed 3 bases from V and 2 bases from J, with 6 bases in between.

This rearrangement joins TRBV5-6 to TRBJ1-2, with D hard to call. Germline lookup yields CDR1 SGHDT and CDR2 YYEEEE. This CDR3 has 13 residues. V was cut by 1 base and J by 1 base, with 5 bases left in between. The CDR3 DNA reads TGTGCCAGCAGCTTGAACGGTAACTATGGCTACACCTTC. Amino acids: CASSLNGNYGYTF.

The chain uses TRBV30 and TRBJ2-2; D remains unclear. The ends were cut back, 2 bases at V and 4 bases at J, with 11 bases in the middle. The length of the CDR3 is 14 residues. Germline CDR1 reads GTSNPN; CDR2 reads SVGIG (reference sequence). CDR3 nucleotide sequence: TGTGCCTGGAGTCTTGGGGTCACCACCGGGGAGCTGTTTTTT. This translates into CAWSLGVTTGELFF. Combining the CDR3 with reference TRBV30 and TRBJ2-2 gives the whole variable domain SQTIHQWPATLVQPVGSPLSLECTVEGTSNPNLYWYRQAAGRGLQLLFYSVGIGQISSEVPQNLSASRPQDRQFILSSKKLLLSDSGFYLCAWSLGVTTGELFFGEGSRLTVL.

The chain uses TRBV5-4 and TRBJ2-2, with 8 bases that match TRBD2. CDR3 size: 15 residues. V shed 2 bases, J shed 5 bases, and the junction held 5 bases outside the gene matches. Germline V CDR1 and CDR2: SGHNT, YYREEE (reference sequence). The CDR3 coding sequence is TGTGCCAGCAGCTTCGGTAGCGGGAATACCGGGGAGCTGTTTTTT. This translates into CASSFGSGNTGELFF.

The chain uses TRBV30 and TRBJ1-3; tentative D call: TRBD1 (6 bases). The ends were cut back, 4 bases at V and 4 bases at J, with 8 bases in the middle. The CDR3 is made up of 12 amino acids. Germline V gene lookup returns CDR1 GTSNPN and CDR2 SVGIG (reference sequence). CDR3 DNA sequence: TGTGCCTGGAAAGGGGGAGGAAACACCATATATTTT. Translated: CAWKGGGNTIYF.

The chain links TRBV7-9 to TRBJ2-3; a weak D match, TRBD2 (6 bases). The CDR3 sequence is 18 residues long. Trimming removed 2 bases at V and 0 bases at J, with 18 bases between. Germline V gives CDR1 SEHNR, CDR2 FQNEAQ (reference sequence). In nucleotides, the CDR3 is TGTGCCAGCAGCTTAAGTACTTTTGCGGGACCTAGCACAGATACGCAGTATTTT. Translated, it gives CASSLSTFAGPSTDTQYF.

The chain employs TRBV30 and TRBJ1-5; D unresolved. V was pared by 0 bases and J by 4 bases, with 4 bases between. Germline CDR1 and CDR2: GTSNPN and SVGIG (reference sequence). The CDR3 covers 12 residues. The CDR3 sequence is CAWSVLNQPQHF. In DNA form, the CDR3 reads TGTGCCTGGAGTGTATTAAATCAGCCCCAGCATTTT.

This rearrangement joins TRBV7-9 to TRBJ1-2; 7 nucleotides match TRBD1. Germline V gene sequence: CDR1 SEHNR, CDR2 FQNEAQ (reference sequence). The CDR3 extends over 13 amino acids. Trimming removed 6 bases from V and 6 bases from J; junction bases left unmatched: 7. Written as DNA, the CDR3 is TGTGCCAGCAGGGCAACAGGGGCAGATGGCTACACCTTC. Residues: CASRATGADGYTF.

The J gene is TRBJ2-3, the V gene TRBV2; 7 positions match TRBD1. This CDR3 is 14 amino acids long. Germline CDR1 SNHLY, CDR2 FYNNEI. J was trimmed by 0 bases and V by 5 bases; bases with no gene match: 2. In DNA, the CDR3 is TGTGCCAGCAGTCGACAGGGCAGCACAGATACGCAGTATTTT. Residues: CASSRQGSTDTQYF.

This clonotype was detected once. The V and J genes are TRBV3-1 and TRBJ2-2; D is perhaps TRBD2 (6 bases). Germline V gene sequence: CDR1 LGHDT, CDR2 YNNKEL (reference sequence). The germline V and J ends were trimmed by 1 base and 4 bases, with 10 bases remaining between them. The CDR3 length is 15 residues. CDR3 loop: CASSQVGAGTGELFF. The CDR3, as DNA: TGTGCCAGCAGCCAAGTAGGAGCGGGCACCGGGGAGCTGTTTTTT.

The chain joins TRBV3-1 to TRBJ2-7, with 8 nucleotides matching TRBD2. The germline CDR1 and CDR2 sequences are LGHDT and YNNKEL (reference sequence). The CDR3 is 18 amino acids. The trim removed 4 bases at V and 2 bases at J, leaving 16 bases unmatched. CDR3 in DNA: TGTGCCAGCAGCCCATTGTCCAGCGGGAGCTCACGTGCCTACGAGCAGTACTTC. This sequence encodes CASSPLSSGSSRAYEQYF.

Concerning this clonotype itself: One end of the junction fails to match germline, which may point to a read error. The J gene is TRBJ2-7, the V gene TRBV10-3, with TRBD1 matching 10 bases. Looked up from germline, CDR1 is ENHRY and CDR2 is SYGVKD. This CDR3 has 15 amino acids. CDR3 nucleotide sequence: TGTGCCATCAATGAGCCAGGACAGGGGGCCTACGAGCAGTACTTC. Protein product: CAINEPGQGAYEQYF.

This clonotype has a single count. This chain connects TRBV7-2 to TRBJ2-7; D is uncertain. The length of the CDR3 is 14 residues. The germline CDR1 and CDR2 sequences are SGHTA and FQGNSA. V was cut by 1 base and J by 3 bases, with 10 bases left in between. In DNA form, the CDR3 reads TGTGCCAGCAGCTTAGGGGCCTACGACTACGAGCAGTACTTC. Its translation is CASSLGAYDYEQYF.

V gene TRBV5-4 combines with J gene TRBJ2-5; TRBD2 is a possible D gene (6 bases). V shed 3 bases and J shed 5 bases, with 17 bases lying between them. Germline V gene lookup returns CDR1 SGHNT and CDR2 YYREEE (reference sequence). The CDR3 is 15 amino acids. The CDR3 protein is CASSSPLAGRETQYF. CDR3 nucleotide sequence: TGTGCCAGCAGCTCGCCACTAGCAGGGAGGGAGACCCAGTACTTC.

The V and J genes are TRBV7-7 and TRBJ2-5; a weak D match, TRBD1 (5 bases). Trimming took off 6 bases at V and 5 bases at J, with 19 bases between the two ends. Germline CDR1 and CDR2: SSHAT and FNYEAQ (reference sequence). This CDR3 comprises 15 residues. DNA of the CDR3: TGTGCCAGCAGGGCCCTGGGATCCCCAGGGGAGACCCAGTACTTC. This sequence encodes CASRALGSPGETQYF. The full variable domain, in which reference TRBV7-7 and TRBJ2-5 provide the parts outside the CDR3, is GAGVSQSPRYKVTKRGQDVTLRCDPISSHATLYWYQQALGQGPEFLTYFNYEAQPDKSGLPSDRFSAERPEGSISTLTIQRTEQRDSAMYRCASRALGSPGETQYFGPGTRLLVL.

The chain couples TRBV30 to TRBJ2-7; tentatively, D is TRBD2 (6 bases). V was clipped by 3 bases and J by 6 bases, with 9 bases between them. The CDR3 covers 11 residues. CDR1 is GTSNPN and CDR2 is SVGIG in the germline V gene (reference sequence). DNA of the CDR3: TGTGCCTGGAGGGACTATGGCGAGCAGTACTTC. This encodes CAWRDYGEQYF.

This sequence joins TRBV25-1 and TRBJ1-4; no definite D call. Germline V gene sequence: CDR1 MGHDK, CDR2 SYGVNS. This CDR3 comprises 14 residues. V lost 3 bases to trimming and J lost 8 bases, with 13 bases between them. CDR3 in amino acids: CASSEKEVSEKLFF. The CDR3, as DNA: TGTGCCAGCAGTGAGAAGGAGGTTTCGGAAAAACTGTTTTTT. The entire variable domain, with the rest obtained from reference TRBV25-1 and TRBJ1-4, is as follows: EADIYQTPRYLVIGTGKKITLECSQTMGHDKMYWYQQDPGMELHLIHYSYGVNSTEKGDLSSESTVSRIRTEHFPLTLESARPSHTSQYLCASSEKEVSEKLFFGSGTQLSVL.

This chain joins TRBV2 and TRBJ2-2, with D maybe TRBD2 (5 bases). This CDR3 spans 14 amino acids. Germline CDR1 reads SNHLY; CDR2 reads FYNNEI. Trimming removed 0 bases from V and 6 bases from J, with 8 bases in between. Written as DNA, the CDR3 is TGTGCCAGCAGTGAAGCAGGGAGCGCCGGGGAGCTGTTTTTT. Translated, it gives CASSEAGSAGELFF.

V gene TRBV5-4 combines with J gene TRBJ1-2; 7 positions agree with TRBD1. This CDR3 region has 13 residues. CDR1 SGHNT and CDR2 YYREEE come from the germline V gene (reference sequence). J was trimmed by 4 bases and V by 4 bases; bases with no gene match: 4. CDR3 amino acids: CASSERGPYGYTF. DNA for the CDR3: TGTGCCAGCAGCGAGAGGGGGCCCTATGGCTACACCTTC.

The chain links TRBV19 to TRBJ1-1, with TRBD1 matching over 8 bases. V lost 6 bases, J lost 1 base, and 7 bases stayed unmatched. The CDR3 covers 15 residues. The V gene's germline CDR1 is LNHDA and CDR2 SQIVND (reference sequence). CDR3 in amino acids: CASSLDRASNTEAFF. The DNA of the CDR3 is TGTGCCAGTAGCTTGGACAGGGCATCGAACACTGAAGCTTTCTTT. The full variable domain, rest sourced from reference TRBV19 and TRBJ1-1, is DGGITQSPKYLFRKEGQNVTLSCEQNLNHDAMYWYRQDPGQGLRLIYYSQIVNDFQKGDIAEGYSVSREKKESFPLTVTSAQKNPTAFYLCASSLDRASNTEAFFGQGTRLTVV.